These 30 T cell receptor beta chains share one sample of origin, sequenced in a study of blood T cells in healthy people across ages. The use of a sample-barcoded 5' primer and a J-beta primer mix characterized a second PCR of about 7 to 12 cycles. TCRdb re-analysed the 5' RACE reads in MiXCR, keeping a single row per CDR3 protein. The sample includes about 1.8 million distinct CDR3 sequences, 49% of them seen just once. The material sequenced was blood. These receptors were taken from a woman in her forties in good health.

The rearrangement uses TRBV10-3 and TRBJ2-7, with 7 positions matching TRBD1. CDR3 length: 14 residues. The V gene's germline CDR1 is ENHRY and CDR2 SYGVKD. Unmatched junction bases numbered 12, after V lost 11 bases and J lost 2 bases. Written as DNA, the CDR3 is TGTGCCGTGAACCAGGGGGTCGAAGCCTACGAGCAGTACTTC. This sequence encodes CAVNQGVEAYEQYF.

The chain is built from TRBV5-4 and TRBJ2-7; the match to TRBD1 covers 10 bases. Unmatched junction bases numbered 12, after V lost 4 bases and J lost 5 bases. CDR3 length equals 16 residues. Germline CDR1 reads SGHNT; CDR2 reads YYREEE (reference sequence). CDR3 bases: TGTGCCAGCAGCCGTTCCGCGGGACAGGGGACCCACGAGCAGTACTTC. This gives the protein CASSRSAGQGTHEQYF.

The CDR3 loop is CSAREIAGTSSYEQYF. For the CDR3, the DNA is TGCAGTGCTAGAGAGATAGCGGGGACGAGCTCCTACGAGCAGTACTTC. This chain joins TRBV20-1 and TRBJ2-7; 8 bases are a match to TRBD2. Germline values: CDR1 DFQATT, CDR2 SNEGSKA (reference sequence). The J segment lost 0 bases and the V segment lost 0 bases, leaving 7 bases of the junction unmatched. The CDR3 loop spans 16 amino acids.

This chain links TRBV28 with TRBJ1-2, with 7 bases identical to TRBD1. The ends lost 6 bases at V and 3 bases at J; junction bases unmatched: 7. The CDR3 extends over 14 amino acids. CDR1 MDHEN and CDR2 SYDVKM come from the germline V gene. The CDR3 reads CASRSTGTDYGYTF. CDR3 nucleotides: TGTGCCAGCAGGTCGACAGGGACGGACTATGGCTACACCTTC.

The table lists this clonotype with a few counts. This chain connects TRBV7-2 to TRBJ2-1, with TRBD1 as a possible D gene (6 bases). Trimming removed 1 base from V and 5 bases from J, with 12 bases in between. The CDR3 runs to 15 residues. Germline values: CDR1 SGHTA, CDR2 FQGNSA. CDR3 sequence reads: CASSLEQGGNNEQFF. Written as DNA, the CDR3 is TGTGCCAGCAGCTTAGAACAGGGTGGGAACAATGAGCAGTTCTTC.

The rearrangement uses TRBV28 and TRBJ1-6; D gene ambiguous. Germline V gene sequence: CDR1 MDHEN, CDR2 SYDVKM. V shed 6 bases and J shed 10 bases, with 25 bases lying between them. The length of the CDR3 is 17 residues. In DNA form, the CDR3 reads TGTGCCAGCAGCCCTGTTACGGTATCAGGACGTCGGTCACCCCTCCACTTT. It encodes CASSPVTVSGRRSPLHF.

This clonotype was seen a handful of times. The chain employs TRBV11-2 and TRBJ2-1; 9 nucleotides agree with TRBD2. CDR3 length: 18 residues. J was trimmed by 0 bases and V by 1 base; bases with no gene match: 7. Germline V CDR1 and CDR2: SGHAT, FQNNGV. As DNA, the CDR3 is TGTGCCAGCAGCTTAGTTTTGCGGGGGGGCGTCTCCTACAATGAGCAGTTCTTC. The encoded protein is CASSLVLRGGVSYNEQFF.

V gene TRBV9 combines with J gene TRBJ2-1; D may be TRBD1 or TRBD2 (7 bases each). Trimming left V 3 bases short and J 5 bases short, with 12 bases between. The length of the CDR3 is 14 residues. Germline CDR1 is SGDLS and CDR2 is YYNGEE. The CDR3 spells CASSAPGGDNEQFF. The CDR3 DNA reads as TGTGCCAGCAGCGCCCCAGGGGGGGACAATGAGCAGTTCTTC.

This chain connects TRBV20-1 to TRBJ2-3, with D unclear. Trimming shortened V by 6 bases and J by 1 base, and 14 bases separated the two germline ends. The germline CDR1 and CDR2 sequences are DFQATT and SNEGSKA (reference sequence). The CDR3 contains 14 residues. DNA of the CDR3: TGCAGTGCCCAAAAGACGGGCCGCACAGATACGCAGTATTTT. Translation gives CSAQKTGRTDTQYF.

The sample holds a few counts of this clonotype. J is TRBJ1-1 and V is TRBV12-3 or TRBV12-4; no clear D gene. This CDR3 is 15 amino acids long. V was shortened by 3 bases and J by 3 bases, with 14 bases between the two germline ends. CDR3 nucleotide sequence: TGTGCCAGCAGTTTTGTCCCGGGTGGGTACACTGAAGCTTTCTTT. Amino acids: CASSFVPGGYTEAFF.

V gene TRBV15 combines with J gene TRBJ2-4; the D gene is possibly TRBD1 (5 bases). TRBJ2-7 matches the DNA end more closely, so the J call is doubtful. The CDR3 sequence is 14 residues long. Germline CDR1 LNHNV, CDR2 YYDKDF (reference sequence). The CDR3, as DNA: TGTGCCACCAGCAGCCCCGGACAAAACTACGAGCAGTACTTC. Translated, it gives CATSSPGQNYEQYF.

The CDR3 spells CASSPRGSGGAVDTQYF. The CDR3 DNA reads TGTGCCAGCAGCCCCCGAGGGAGCGGGGGGGCCGTAGATACGCAGTATTTT. The V gene is TRBV7-2, the J gene TRBJ2-3, with 10 bases aligning to TRBD2. V trimming: 5 bases; J trimming: 5 bases; junction bases outside the gene matches: 13. CDR3 size: 17 residues. Germline loops: CDR1 SGHTA, CDR2 FQGNSA.

The V call is TRBV20-1, the J call TRBJ1-6, with D possibly matching TRBD1 (6 bases). Germline V CDR1 and CDR2: DFQATT, SNEGSKA (reference sequence). Trimming left V 5 bases short and J 8 bases short, with 16 bases between. The CDR3 has 14 residues. In DNA, the CDR3 is TGCAGTGCTGCCCCAGGGGTAGAGGATTCACCCCTCCACTTT. Protein sequence: CSAAPGVEDSPLHF.

CDR3 protein: CATSLETYNEQFF. CDR3 nucleotides: TGTGCCACCAGTTTGGAGACCTACAATGAGCAGTTCTTC. The gene calls are TRBV24-1 and TRBJ2-1; no definite D call. Germline-derived CDR1 and CDR2 are KGHDR and SFDVKD. Trimming removed 6 bases from V and 2 bases from J, with 7 bases in between. The CDR3 covers 13 residues.

This clonotype was observed a few times. This CDR3 is CATSRQAGGPYEQYF. For the CDR3, the DNA is TGTGCCACCAGCAGGCAAGCGGGGGGACCTTACGAGCAGTACTTC. The chain uses TRBV15 and TRBJ2-7, with 9 bases aligning to TRBD2. This CDR3 spans 15 amino acids. The ends lost 3 bases at V and 4 bases at J; junction bases unmatched: 7. Germline assignment: CDR1 LNHNV and CDR2 YYDKDF (reference sequence).

This clonotype was observed a handful of times. The chain couples TRBV5-4 to TRBJ1-2, with D unclear. The germline V and J ends were trimmed by 4 bases and 0 bases, with 10 bases remaining between them. Germline assignment: CDR1 SGHNT and CDR2 YYREEE (reference sequence). The CDR3 sequence is 14 residues long. The CDR3 is CASSQARSNYGYTF. As DNA, the CDR3 is TGTGCCAGCAGCCAAGCTCGATCTAACTATGGCTACACCTTC.

To note about this clonotype: At one boundary the junction diverges from the germline segment, which might be a read error. The rearrangement uses TRBV6-2 or TRBV6-3 and TRBJ2-4, with a possible D match to TRBD2 (6 bases). The end of the DNA aligns better with TRBJ2-5, so the J call may be wrong. The CDR3 extends over 15 amino acids. The germline V gene encodes CDR1 MNHEY and CDR2 SVGEGT. Here the CDR3 reads CASSYGAGQRGTQYF. The CDR3 coding sequence is TGTGCAAGCAGTTACGGAGCGGGCCAAAGGGGGACCCAGTACTTC.

The CDR3 sequence is CASSSIIDNEQFF. The CDR3 DNA reads TGTGCCAGCAGCTCTATTATAGACAATGAGCAGTTCTTC. The V and J genes are TRBV5-5 and TRBJ2-1; D is unresolved. The V gene's germline CDR1 is SGHKS and CDR2 YYEKEE (reference sequence). V lost 3 bases, J lost 5 bases, and 9 bases lay in between. The CDR3 covers 13 residues. Based on the CDR3 plus reference TRBV5-5 and TRBJ2-1, the full variable domain is DAGVTQSPTHLIKTRGQQVTLRCSPISGHKSVSWYQQVLGQGPQFIFQYYEKEERGRGNFPDRFSARQFPNYSSELNVNALLLGDSALYLCASSSIIDNEQFFGPGTRLTVL.

This clonotype was seen ten or more times. V gene TRBV29-1 combines with J gene TRBJ2-3; D may be TRBD2 (5 bases). CDR3 length equals 10 residues. Germline V gene data show CDR1 as SQVTM and CDR2 as ANQGSEA. V was pared by 7 bases and J by 6 bases, with 8 bases between. For the CDR3, the DNA is TGCAGCGGAATAGCGGATACGCAGTATTTT. Protein product: CSGIADTQYF.

This clonotype was detected a few times. The V call is TRBV3-1, the J call TRBJ2-1; 12 bases are a match to TRBD2. The germline gives CDR1 LGHDT, CDR2 YNNKEL (reference sequence). The ends lost 3 bases at V and 3 bases at J; junction bases unmatched: 6. This CDR3 is 17 amino acids long. The CDR3: CASSHLGLAGSYNEQFF. CDR3 in DNA: TGTGCCAGCAGCCACCTAGGACTAGCGGGGAGCTACAATGAGCAGTTCTTC.

This chain uses TRBV10-3 with TRBJ2-1; D gene uncertain. Germline V gene sequence: CDR1 ENHRY, CDR2 SYGVKD. This CDR3 is 13 amino acids long. The ends were cut back, 0 bases at V and 9 bases at J, with 9 bases in the middle. The CDR3 spells CAISESYESEQFF. As DNA, the CDR3 is TGTGCCATCAGTGAGTCTTACGAGAGTGAGCAGTTCTTC.

This sequence joins TRBV11-2 and TRBJ2-5; D gene ambiguous. The tail of the sequence fits TRBJ2-7 better, so the J call may be wrong. CDR1 and CDR2 (germline): SGHAT, FQNNGV. The CDR3 loop spans 12 amino acids. CDR3 sequence reads: CASSSAALEQYF. For the CDR3, the DNA is TGTGCCAGCAGCTCCGCGGCGCTCGAGCAGTACTTC.

The chain joins TRBV7-9 to TRBJ1-2; a possible D gene is TRBD1 (5 bases). Trimming cost V 5 bases and J 4 bases, with 20 bases left between them. The CDR3 has 16 amino acids. Per the germline V gene, CDR1 is SEHNR and CDR2 is FQNEAQ (reference sequence). In DNA, the CDR3 is TGTGCCAGCAGCCTTTCTTTGGGGGGTTCCCCCTATGGCTACACCTTC. Amino acid sequence: CASSLSLGGSPYGYTF.

This chain connects TRBV20-1 to TRBJ1-6; 8 positions match TRBD1. Trimming cost V 1 base and J 6 bases; bases outside gene matches: 8. This CDR3 region has 16 residues. Germline CDR1 and CDR2: DFQATT and SNEGSKA (reference sequence). CDR3 sequence reads: CSARGDTGQGNSPLHF. As DNA, the CDR3 is TGCAGTGCTAGAGGGGATACCGGACAGGGTAATTCACCCCTCCACTTT.

CDR3 sequence: CASRGLWGLRVNEQFF. CDR3 DNA sequence: TGTGCCAGCAGGGGACTCTGGGGACTCAGGGTGAATGAGCAGTTCTTC. The genes are TRBV12-3 or TRBV12-4 and TRBJ2-1; the D gene is possibly TRBD2 (6 bases). Trimming removed 6 bases at V and 7 bases at J, with 22 bases between. CDR3 length: 16 amino acids.

The rearrangement links TRBV7-2 to TRBJ2-6; D not certain. This CDR3 has 15 residues. Between the trimmed V and J ends, which lost 5 bases and 4 bases, there was a span of 12 bases. Germline assignment: CDR1 SGHTA and CDR2 FQGNSA. The CDR3 reads CASSLILGGANVLTF. In DNA form, the CDR3 reads TGTGCCAGCAGCCTAATATTGGGAGGGGCCAACGTCCTGACTTTC. The full variable domain, with the rest looked up from reference TRBV7-2 and TRBJ2-6, is GAGVSQSPSNKVTEKGKDVELRCDPISGHTALYWYRQSLGQGLEFLIYFQGNSAPDKSGLPSDRFSAERTGGSVSTLTIQRTQQEDSAVYLCASSLILGGANVLTFGAGSRLTVL.

This clonotype was found a few times. The V call is TRBV7-2, the J call TRBJ2-1, with a weak D call TRBD1 (6 bases). V was shortened by 6 bases and J by 1 base, with 13 bases between the two germline ends. This CDR3 is 15 amino acids long. Germline assignment: CDR1 SGHTA and CDR2 FQGNSA. CDR3 amino acids: CASSPQGGSYNEQFF. In DNA form, the CDR3 reads TGTGCCAGCAGTCCACAGGGTGGATCCTACAATGAGCAGTTCTTC.

This chain links TRBV7-6 with TRBJ1-6; tentatively, D is TRBD1 (5 bases). The CDR3 sequence is 18 residues long. CDR1 is SGHVS, CDR2 FNYEAQ, per germline. Trimming pared 4 bases from V and 3 bases from J, leaving 19 bases between. CDR3 residues: CASSSQTRGAVYNSPLHF. The CDR3 nucleotides are TGTGCCAGCAGCTCGCAAACGAGAGGGGCTGTCTATAATTCACCCCTCCACTTT.

The chain is built from TRBV7-2 and TRBJ2-5; 7 bases fit TRBD1. The end of the DNA fits TRBJ2-7 better, so the J call may be wrong. CDR1 SGHTA and CDR2 FQGNSA come from the germline V gene. The CDR3 runs 15 residues. CDR3 sequence reads: CASSLATTGPHEQYF. DNA of the CDR3: TGTGCCAGCAGCTTAGCGACGACAGGGCCCCACGAGCAGTACTTC.

The rearrangement joins TRBV10-3 to TRBJ2-3; D not resolved. V lost 4 bases and J lost 6, with 5 bases in between. CDR1 and CDR2 from the germline V gene are ENHRY and SYGVKD. This CDR3 has 11 amino acids. The CDR3, as DNA: TGTGCCATCAGTGTAGGGGATACGCAGTATTTT. This sequence encodes CAISVGDTQYF.